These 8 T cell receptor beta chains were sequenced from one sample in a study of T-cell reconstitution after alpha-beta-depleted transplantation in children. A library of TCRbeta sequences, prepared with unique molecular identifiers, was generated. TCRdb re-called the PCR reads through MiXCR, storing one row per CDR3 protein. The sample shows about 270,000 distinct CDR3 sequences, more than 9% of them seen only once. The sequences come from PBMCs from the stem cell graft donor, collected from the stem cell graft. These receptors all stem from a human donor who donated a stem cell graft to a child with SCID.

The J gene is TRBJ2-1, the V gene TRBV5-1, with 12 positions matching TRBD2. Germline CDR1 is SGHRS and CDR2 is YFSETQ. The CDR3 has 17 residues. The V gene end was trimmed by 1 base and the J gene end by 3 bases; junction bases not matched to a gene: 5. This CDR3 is CASSLNLAGGGYNEQFF. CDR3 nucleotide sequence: TGCGCCAGCAGCTTGAACCTAGCGGGGGGGGGCTACAATGAGCAGTTCTTC. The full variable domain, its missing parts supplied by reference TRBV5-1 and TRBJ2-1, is KAGVTQTPRYLIKTRGQQVTLSCSPISGHRSVSWYQQTPGQGLQFLFEYFSETQRNKGNFPGRFSGRQFSNSRSEMNVSTLELGDSALYLCASSLNLAGGGYNEQFFGPGTRLTVL.

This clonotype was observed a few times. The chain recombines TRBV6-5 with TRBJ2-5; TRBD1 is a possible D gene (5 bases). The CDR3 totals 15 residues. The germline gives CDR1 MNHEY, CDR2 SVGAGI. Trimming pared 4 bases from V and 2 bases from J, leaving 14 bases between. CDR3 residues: CASSSGQGLQETQYF. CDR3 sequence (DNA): TGTGCCAGCAGTTCTGGACAAGGTCTACAAGAGACCCAGTACTTC.

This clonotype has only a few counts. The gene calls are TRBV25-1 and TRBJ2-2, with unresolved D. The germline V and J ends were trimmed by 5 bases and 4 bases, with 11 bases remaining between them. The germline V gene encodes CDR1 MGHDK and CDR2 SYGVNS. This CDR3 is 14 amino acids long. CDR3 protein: CASSPSQITGELFF. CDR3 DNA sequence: TGTGCCAGCAGTCCGTCACAGATCACCGGGGAGCTGTTTTTT.

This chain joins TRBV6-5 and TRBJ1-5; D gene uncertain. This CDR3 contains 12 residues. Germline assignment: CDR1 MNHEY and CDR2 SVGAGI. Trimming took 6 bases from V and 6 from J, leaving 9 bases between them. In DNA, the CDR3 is TGTGCCAGCAGATCCTCGGGTCAGCCCCAGCATTTT. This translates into CASRSSGQPQHF.

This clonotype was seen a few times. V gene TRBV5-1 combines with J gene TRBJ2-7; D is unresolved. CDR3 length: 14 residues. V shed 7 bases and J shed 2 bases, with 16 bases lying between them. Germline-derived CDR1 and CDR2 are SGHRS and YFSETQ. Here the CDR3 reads CASRPFAGAYEQYF. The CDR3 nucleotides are TGCGCCAGCCGACCCTTTGCAGGCGCCTACGAGCAGTACTTC.

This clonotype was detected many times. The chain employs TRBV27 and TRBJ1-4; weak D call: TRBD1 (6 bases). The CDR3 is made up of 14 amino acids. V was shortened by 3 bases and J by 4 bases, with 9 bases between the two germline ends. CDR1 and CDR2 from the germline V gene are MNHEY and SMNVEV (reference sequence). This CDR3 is CASSFSGVNEKLFF. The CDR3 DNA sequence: TGTGCCAGCAGTTTTTCAGGGGTTAATGAAAAACTGTTTTTT.

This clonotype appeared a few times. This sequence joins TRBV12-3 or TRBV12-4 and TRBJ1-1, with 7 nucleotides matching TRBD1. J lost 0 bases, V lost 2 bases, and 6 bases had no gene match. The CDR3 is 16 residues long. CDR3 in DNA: TGTGCCAGCAGTTTAAGCAGGGGGGGTGTGAACACTGAAGCTTTCTTT. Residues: CASSLSRGGVNTEAFF.

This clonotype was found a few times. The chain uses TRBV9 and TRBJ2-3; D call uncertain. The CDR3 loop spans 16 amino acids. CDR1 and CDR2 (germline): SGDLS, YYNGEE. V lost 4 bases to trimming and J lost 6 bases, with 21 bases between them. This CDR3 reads CASSLLLSGRSDTQYF. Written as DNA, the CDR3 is TGTGCCAGCAGCTTACTACTATCTGGCCGGTCCGATACGCAGTATTTT.